The clone carrying this TCR beta chain was seen only a few times. In TCRdb, the 5' RACE reads were re-called with MiXCR into one record per CDR3 protein. The sample shows about 340,000 distinct CDR3 sequences, 9.5% to 15% of them seen only once. These data come from a study of T cells after yellow fever vaccination. The germline V gene has CDR1 MNHEY and CDR2 SVGAGI. The CDR3 loop spans 15 amino acids. V was pared by 1 base and J by 2 bases, with 11 bases between. The chain joins TRBV6-5 to TRBJ1-1, with D uncertain. This TCR was sampled from a man in his late teens or twenties who received the YFV17D yellow fever vaccine. Here the sequenced sample was CD4+ T cells sorted from PBMCs, taken 15 days after the yellow fever booster vaccination. CDR3 bases: TGTGCCAGCAGTTACTGGCCGACACTCAACACTGAAGCTTTCTTT. It codes for CASSYWPTLNTEAFF.